A selection of T cell receptor beta chains follows, all from one sample in a study of blood T cell repertoires in COVID-19. Method: immunoSEQ multiplex PCR; TCRdb's copy keeps in-frame clones and lacks some. The table includes approximately 200,000 clones, around 86% detected once. The specimen was peripheral blood. These receptors were obtained from a human donor in a cohort sampled during active COVID-19. The CDR3 runs from the conserved cysteine through the conserved F or W. D genes are given only for firm matches. Clone size is shown for a subset of rows, as once, few, many or a class of expanded clone.

V,length,size,J,D,CDR3,DNA
TRBV5-1,15,-,TRBJ2-7,-,CASSLASASVYEQYF,TGCGCCAGCAGCTTGGCCTCGGCTAGCGTCTACGAGCAGTACTTC
TRBV9,15,many,TRBJ2-7,TRBD2,CASSVESGRRYEQYF,TGTGCCAGCAGCGTAGAATCCGGGAGGCGGTACGAGCAGTACTTC
TRBV19,13,few,TRBJ1-1,-,CASSREGPTEAFF,TGTGCCAGTAGCCGAGAGGGCCCCACTGAAGCTTTCTTT
TRBV5-6,13,few,TRBJ2-7,TRBD1,CASSSPDRGEQYF,TGTGCCAGCAGCTCACCTGACAGGGGCGAGCAGTACTTC
TRBV29-1,14,-,TRBJ2-5,TRBD1,CSVVPGQAQETQYF,TGCAGCGTGGTCCCCGGACAGGCTCAAGAGACCCAGTACTTC
TRBV5-1,16,-,TRBJ2-7,-,CASSISTGKTSYEQYF,TGCGCCAGCAGCATATCGACAGGAAAAACCTCCTACGAGCAGTACTTC
TRBV7-2,15,-,TRBJ2-7,-,CASSPWGRSAYEQYF,TGTGCCAGCAGCCCCTGGGGGCGGAGCGCCTACGAGCAGTACTTC
TRBV19,14,-,TRBJ2-7,TRBD1,CATRPGTGTYEQYF,TGTGCCACTCGGCCCGGGACAGGGACCTACGAGCAGTACTTC
TRBV5-6,13,few,TRBJ1-2,TRBD1,CASSLVQGNGYTF,TGTGCCAGCAGCTTGGTACAGGGGAATGGCTACACCTTC
TRBV7-9,13,-,TRBJ2-7,TRBD2,CATTSGNSYEQYF,TGTGCCACCACTAGCGGGAATTCCTACGAGCAGTACTTC
TRBV4-2,16,-,TRBJ2-7,TRBD1,CASSQQTGTGTLEQYF,TGTGCCAGCAGCCAACAAACCGGGACAGGGACCTTGGAGCAGTACTTC
TRBV4-3,14,-,TRBJ1-2,-,CASSPTFPGNGYTF,TGCGCCAGCAGCCCCACCTTCCCGGGGAATGGCTACACCTTC
TRBV24-1,14,-,TRBJ1-6,-,CATSDSNPGSPLHF,TGTGCCACCAGTGATTCTAATCCGGGATCGCCCCTCCACTTT
TRBV5-5,14,-,TRBJ1-6,-,CASSFDGANSPLHF,TGTGCCAGCAGCTTTGATGGAGCAAACTCACCCCTCCACTTT
TRBV10-3,12,-,TRBJ1-5,-,CAISESLQPQHF,TGTGCCATCAGTGAGTCTTTACAGCCCCAGCATTTT
TRBV15,16,-,TRBJ1-4,-,CATSVEEQGDNEKLFF,TGTGCCACCAGCGTAGAAGAACAGGGAGATAATGAAAAACTGTTTTTT
TRBV27,16,-,TRBJ2-7,-,CASSFGLQHRIYEQYF,TGTGCCAGCAGTTTCGGGTTGCAGCACAGGATCTACGAGCAGTACTTC
TRBV6-2/TRBV6-3,15,-,TRBJ1-2,TRBD1,CASSTPGQGDYGYTF,TGTGCCAGCAGTACCCCGGGACAGGGCGACTATGGCTACACCTTC
TRBV27,15,-,TRBJ2-3,TRBD2,CASSGTSGIGDTQYF,TGTGCCAGCAGCGGGACTAGCGGGATTGGAGATACGCAGTATTTT
TRBV6-6,15,-,TRBJ2-7,TRBD1,CASTFDRGRGYEQYF,TGTGCCAGCACCTTTGACAGGGGTAGGGGCTACGAGCAGTACTTC
TRBV6-6,14,-,TRBJ2-7,-,CASSDGRRGYEQYF,TGTGCCAGCAGCGACGGACGGAGGGGCTACGAGCAGTACTTC
TRBV29-1,11,-,TRBJ2-1,-,CSVQGNNEQFF,TGCAGCGTCCAGGGGAACAATGAGCAGTTCTTC
TRBV7-6,13,few,TRBJ2-7,-,CASSPDGGTEQYF,TGTGCCAGCAGCCCGGACGGAGGGACCGAGCAGTACTTC
TRBV18,15,-,TRBJ2-4,-,CASSPPGHTKNIQYF,TGTGCCAGCTCACCTCCGGGACATACCAAAAACATTCAGTACTTC
TRBV28,17,-,TRBJ1-1,TRBD1,CASSLGRQGVSYTEAFF,TGTGCCAGCAGCCTTGGGCGACAGGGGGTGTCCTACACTGAAGCTTTCTTT
TRBV18,15,-,TRBJ2-3,TRBD1,CASSPGQGVGDTQYF,TGTGCCAGCTCACCTGGACAGGGTGTCGGAGATACGCAGTATTTT
TRBV3-1/TRBV3-2,15,once,TRBJ1-2,TRBD1,CASSQNNRGPYGYTF,TGTGCCAGCAGCCAAAATAACAGGGGTCCCTATGGCTACACCTTC
TRBV4-3,17,-,TRBJ1-2,TRBD1,CASSQGTGQGGGYGYTF,TGCGCCAGCAGCCAGGGCACCGGACAGGGAGGGGGCTATGGCTACACCTTC
TRBV27,14,-,TRBJ1-2,-,CASSPTGPPYGYTF,TGTGCCAGCAGTCCCACAGGGCCCCCCTATGGCTACACCTTC
TRBV27,14,-,TRBJ2-3,-,CASSPRDWLDTQYF,TGTGCCAGCAGTCCCCGGGACTGGTTAGATACGCAGTATTTT
TRBV6-2/TRBV6-3,16,-,TRBJ2-2,TRBD1,CASSSRQGAVTGELFF,TGTGCCAGCAGTTCCCGACAGGGGGCTGTCACCGGGGAGCTGTTTTTT
TRBV5-1,14,-,TRBJ1-4,-,CASSTGQSNEKLFF,TGCGCCAGCAGCACCGGACAAAGTAATGAAAAACTGTTTTTT
TRBV28,17,-,TRBJ1-5,TRBD1,CASFGTGWVKSNQPQHF,TGTGCCAGCTTCGGGACAGGGTGGGTGAAAAGCAATCAGCCCCAGCATTTT
TRBV27,17,-,TRBJ1-6,TRBD1,CASSLSGTASYNSPLHF,TGTGCCAGCAGTTTATCTGGGACAGCCTCCTATAATTCACCCCTCCACTTT
TRBV28,16,-,TRBJ2-2,TRBD1,CASSTITGVDTGELFF,TGTGCCAGCAGTACAATAACAGGGGTTGACACCGGGGAGCTGTTTTTT
TRBV5-1,13,-,TRBJ1-6,-,CASSLAGYSPLHF,TGCGCCAGCAGCTTGGCAGGCTACTCACCCCTCCACTTT
TRBV6-2/TRBV6-3,17,-,TRBJ2-3,TRBD2,CASSSRTSGSFTDTQYF,TGTGCCAGCAGTTCGCGGACTAGCGGGAGTTTCACAGATACGCAGTATTTT
TRBV27,15,-,TRBJ1-4,TRBD1,CASINPDRASEKLFF,TGTGCCAGCATTAATCCCGACAGGGCTTCGGAAAAACTGTTTTTT
TRBV5-5,16,-,TRBJ1-4,-,CASSPGVEDYNEKLFF,TGTGCCAGCAGCCCGGGGGTTGAGGACTATAATGAAAAACTGTTTTTT
TRBV5-6,13,-,TRBJ1-1,TRBD1,CASRSQGSTEAFF,TGTGCCAGCAGATCACAGGGGTCCACTGAAGCTTTCTTT
TRBV7-3,13,-,TRBJ2-1,-,CASSFRRANEQFF,TGTGCCAGCAGCTTCCGCAGGGCCAATGAGCAGTTCTTC
TRBV5-1,17,once,TRBJ2-2,TRBD2,CASKRTGTSGNTGELFF,TGCGCCAGCAAGCGAACCGGGACTAGCGGAAACACCGGGGAGCTGTTTTTT
TRBV7-3,14,few,TRBJ2-7,TRBD1,CASSLSTGNGEQYF,TGTGCCAGCAGCTTATCGACAGGGAATGGCGAGCAGTACTTC
TRBV7-6,20,-,TRBJ2-7,TRBD2,CASSSLGSSGSAFGAYEQYF,TGTGCCAGCAGCTCCCTGGGGTCCAGCGGGAGCGCCTTTGGGGCCTACGAGCAGTACTTC
TRBV5-1,13,-,TRBJ1-5,-,CASSLGQNQPQHF,TGCGCCAGCAGCTTGGGACAGAATCAGCCCCAGCATTTT
TRBV10-3,14,-,TRBJ2-3,TRBD1,CAIRGTGGIDTQYF,TGTGCCATCAGAGGGACAGGGGGCATAGATACGCAGTATTTT
TRBV6-6,14,-,TRBJ2-7,TRBD1,CASSSTGATYEQYF,TGTGCCAGCAGTTCGACAGGGGCCACCTACGAGCAGTACTTC
TRBV10-3,11,-,TRBJ2-7,-,CASSDGYEQYF,TGTGCCTCTAGCGACGGCTACGAGCAGTACTTC